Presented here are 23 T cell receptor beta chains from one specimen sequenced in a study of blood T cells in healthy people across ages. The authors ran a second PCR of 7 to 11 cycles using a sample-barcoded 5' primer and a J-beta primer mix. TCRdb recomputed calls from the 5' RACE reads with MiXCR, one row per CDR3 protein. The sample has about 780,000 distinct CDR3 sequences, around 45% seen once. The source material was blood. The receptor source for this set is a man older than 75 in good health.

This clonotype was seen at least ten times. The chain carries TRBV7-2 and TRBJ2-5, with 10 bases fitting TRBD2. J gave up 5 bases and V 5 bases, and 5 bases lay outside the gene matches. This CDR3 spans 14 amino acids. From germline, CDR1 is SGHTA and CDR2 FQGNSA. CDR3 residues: CASSPGLAVETQYF. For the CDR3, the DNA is TGTGCCAGCAGCCCCGGACTAGCGGTGGAGACCCAGTACTTC. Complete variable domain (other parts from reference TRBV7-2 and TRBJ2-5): GAGVSQSPSNKVTEKGKDVELRCDPISGHTALYWYRQSLGQGLEFLIYFQGNSAPDKSGLPSDRFSAERTGGSVSTLTIQRTQQEDSAVYLCASSPGLAVETQYFGPGTRLLVL.

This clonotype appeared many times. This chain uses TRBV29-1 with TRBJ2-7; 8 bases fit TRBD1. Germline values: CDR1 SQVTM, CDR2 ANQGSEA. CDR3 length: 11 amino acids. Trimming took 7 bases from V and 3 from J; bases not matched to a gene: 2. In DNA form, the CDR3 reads TGCAGCGCCGGACAGGGCTACGAGCAGTACTTC. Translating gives CSAGQGYEQYF.

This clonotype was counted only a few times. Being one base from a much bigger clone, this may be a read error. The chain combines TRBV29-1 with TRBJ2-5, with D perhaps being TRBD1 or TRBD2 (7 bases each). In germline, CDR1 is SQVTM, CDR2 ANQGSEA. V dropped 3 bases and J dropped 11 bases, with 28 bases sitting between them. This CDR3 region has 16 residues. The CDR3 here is CSVESSRGGVYNEQYF. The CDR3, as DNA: TGCAGCGTTGAGTCCTCCAGGGGGGGGGTTTACAATGAGCAGTACTTC. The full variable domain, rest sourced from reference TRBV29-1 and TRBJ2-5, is SAVISQKPSRDICQRGTSLTIQCQVDSQVTMMFWYRQQPGQSLTLIATANQGSEATYESGFVIDKFPISRPNLTFSTLTVSNMSPEDSSIYLCSVESSRGGVYNEQYFGPGTRLLVL.

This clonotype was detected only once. The chain's CDR3 is CASSLAPSGGTDTQYF. The CDR3 DNA sequence: TGTGCCAGCAGCTTAGCTCCTAGCGGGGGAACAGATACGCAGTATTTT. The J gene is TRBJ2-3, the V gene TRBV7-2, with 10 nucleotides matching TRBD2. The CDR3 sequence is 16 residues long. V lost 0 bases to trimming and J lost 3 bases; unmatched junction nucleotides: 3. The germline V gene encodes CDR1 SGHTA and CDR2 FQGNSA.

This chain's CDR3 is CATGHPQAGYTF. In nucleotides, the CDR3 is TGTGCCACGGGACACCCTCAGGCAGGCTACACCTTC. This sequence joins TRBV10-3 and TRBJ1-2; D might be TRBD1 (6 bases). Trimming took off 10 bases at V and 8 bases at J, with 17 bases between the two ends. The CDR3 sequence is 12 residues long. The germline CDR1 and CDR2 sequences are ENHRY and SYGVKD.

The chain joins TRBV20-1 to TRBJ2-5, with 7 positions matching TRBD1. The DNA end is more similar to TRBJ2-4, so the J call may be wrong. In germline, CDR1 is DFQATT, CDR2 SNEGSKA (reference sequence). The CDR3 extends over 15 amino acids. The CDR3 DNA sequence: TGCAGTGCTAGAGCTCCGTCGGGACAGAAAAACATTCAGTACTTC. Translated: CSARAPSGQKNIQYF.

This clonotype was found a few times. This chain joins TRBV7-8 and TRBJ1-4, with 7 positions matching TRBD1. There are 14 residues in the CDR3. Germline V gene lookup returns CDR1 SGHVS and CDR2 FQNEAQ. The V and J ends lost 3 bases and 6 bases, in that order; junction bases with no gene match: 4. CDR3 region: CASSFHDRDEKLFF. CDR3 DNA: TGTGCCAGCAGCTTTCACGACAGGGATGAAAAACTGTTTTTT.

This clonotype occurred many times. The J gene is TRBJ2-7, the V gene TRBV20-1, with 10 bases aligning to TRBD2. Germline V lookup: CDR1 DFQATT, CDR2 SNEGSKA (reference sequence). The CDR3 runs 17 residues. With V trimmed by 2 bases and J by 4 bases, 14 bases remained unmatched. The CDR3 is CSARKPSLAGVRYEQYF. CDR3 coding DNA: TGCAGTGCTAGAAAGCCCTCTCTAGCGGGAGTGAGGTACGAGCAGTACTTC.

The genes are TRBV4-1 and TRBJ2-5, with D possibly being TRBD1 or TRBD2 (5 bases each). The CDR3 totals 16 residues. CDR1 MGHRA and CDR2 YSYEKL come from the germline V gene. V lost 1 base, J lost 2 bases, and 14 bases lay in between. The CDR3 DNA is TGCGCCAGCAGCCAAGCACCGGGACGGATTCAAGAGACCCAGTACTTC. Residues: CASSQAPGRIQETQYF.

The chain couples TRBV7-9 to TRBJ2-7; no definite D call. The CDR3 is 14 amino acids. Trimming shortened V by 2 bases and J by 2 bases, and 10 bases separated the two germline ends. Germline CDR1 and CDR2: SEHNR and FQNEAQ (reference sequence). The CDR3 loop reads CASSLPDRTYEQYF. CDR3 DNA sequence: TGTGCCAGCAGCTTACCGGACCGTACCTACGAGCAGTACTTC.

The CDR3 DNA reads TGTGCCAGCACTCGTCAGGGCCGCCCCGGGGAGCTGTTTTTT. Protein: CASTRQGRPGELFF. The chain has TRBV9 and TRBJ2-2; perhaps TRBD1 as D (5 bases). The V gene's germline CDR1 is SGDLS and CDR2 YYNGEE. Between the trimmed V and J ends, which lost 6 bases and 6 bases, there was a span of 15 bases. The CDR3 consists of 14 residues.

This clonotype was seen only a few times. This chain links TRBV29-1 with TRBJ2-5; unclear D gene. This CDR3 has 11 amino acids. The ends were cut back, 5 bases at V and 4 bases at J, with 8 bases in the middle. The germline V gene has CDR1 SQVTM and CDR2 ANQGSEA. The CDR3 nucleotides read TGCAGCGTTAAACCCCGAGAGACCCAGTACTTC. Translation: CSVKPRETQYF.

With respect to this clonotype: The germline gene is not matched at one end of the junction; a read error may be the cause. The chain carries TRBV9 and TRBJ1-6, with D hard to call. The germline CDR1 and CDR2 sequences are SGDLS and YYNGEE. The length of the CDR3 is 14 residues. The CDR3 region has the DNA TGTGCCAGCAGCGCCACGGGTACGGATTCACCCCCCCACTTT. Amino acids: CASSATGTDSPPHF.

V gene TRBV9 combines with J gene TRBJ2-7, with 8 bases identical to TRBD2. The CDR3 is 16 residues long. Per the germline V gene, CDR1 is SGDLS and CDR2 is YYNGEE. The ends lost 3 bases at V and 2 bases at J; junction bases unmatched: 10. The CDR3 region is CASSGSLAGRTYEQYF. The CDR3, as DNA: TGTGCCAGCAGCGGGTCCCTAGCGGGTAGAACCTACGAGCAGTACTTC.

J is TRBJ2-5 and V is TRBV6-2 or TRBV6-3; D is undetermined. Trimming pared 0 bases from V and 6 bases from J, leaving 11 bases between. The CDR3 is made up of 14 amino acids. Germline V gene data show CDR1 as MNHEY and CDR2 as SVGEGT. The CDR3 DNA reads TGTGCCAGCAGTTACTCGGACGTTACGCAGACCCAGTACTTC. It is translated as CASSYSDVTQTQYF.

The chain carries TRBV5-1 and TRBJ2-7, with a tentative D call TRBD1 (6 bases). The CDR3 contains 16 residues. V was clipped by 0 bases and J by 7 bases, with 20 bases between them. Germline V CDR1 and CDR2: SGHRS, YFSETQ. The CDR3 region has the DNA TGCGCCAGCAGCTTGGGGCCAGGGGATGTGGGGAATGAGCAGTACTTC. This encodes CASSLGPGDVGNEQYF.

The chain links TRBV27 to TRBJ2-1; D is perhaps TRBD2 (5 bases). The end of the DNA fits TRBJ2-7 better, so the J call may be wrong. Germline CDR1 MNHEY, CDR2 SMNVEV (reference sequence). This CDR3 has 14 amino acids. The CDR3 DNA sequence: TGTGCCAGCAGTAAATTAGCGCTCCTCGGGGAGCAGTACTTC. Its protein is CASSKLALLGEQYF.

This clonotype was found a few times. CDR3 in DNA: TGTGCCAGCAGTTTAAATGGTATCAATCAGCCCCAGCATTTT. Its translation is CASSLNGINQPQHF. The chain couples TRBV27 to TRBJ1-5; no firm D call. The CDR3 is made up of 14 amino acids. V was clipped by 2 bases and J by 3 bases, with 8 bases between them. CDR1 is MNHEY, CDR2 SMNVEV, per germline (reference sequence).

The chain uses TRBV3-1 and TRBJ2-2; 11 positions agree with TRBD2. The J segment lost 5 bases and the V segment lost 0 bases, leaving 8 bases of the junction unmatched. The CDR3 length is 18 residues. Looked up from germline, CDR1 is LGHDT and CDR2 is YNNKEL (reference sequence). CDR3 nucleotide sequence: TGTGCCAGCAGCCAAGAATCGCTAGCGGGAGGTGGTACCGGGGAGCTGTTTTTT. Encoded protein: CASSQESLAGGGTGELFF.

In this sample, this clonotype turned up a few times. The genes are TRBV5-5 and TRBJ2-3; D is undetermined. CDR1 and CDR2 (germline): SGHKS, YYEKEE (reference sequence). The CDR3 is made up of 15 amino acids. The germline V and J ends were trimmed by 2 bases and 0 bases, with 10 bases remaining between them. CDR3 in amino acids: CASSLIAASTDTQYF. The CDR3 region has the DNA TGTGCCAGCAGCTTAATTGCCGCTAGCACAGATACGCAGTATTTT. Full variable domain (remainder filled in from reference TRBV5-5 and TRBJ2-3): DAGVTQSPTHLIKTRGQQVTLRCSPISGHKSVSWYQQVLGQGPQFIFQYYEKEERGRGNFPDRFSARQFPNYSSELNVNALLLGDSALYLCASSLIAASTDTQYFGPGTRLTVL.

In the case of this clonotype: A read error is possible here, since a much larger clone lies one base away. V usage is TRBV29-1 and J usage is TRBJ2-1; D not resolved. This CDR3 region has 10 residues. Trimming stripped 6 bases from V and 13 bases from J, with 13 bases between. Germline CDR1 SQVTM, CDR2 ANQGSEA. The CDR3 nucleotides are TGCAGCGTGGCGGCGGAGACCCAGTTCTTC. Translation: CSVAAETQFF.

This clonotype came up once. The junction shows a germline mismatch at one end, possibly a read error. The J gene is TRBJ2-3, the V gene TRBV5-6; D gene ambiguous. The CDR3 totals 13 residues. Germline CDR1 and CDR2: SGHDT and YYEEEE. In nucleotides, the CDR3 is TGTGCCAGCGGCTTGTTCAATTTAGATACGCAGTATTTT. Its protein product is CASGLFNLDTQYF.

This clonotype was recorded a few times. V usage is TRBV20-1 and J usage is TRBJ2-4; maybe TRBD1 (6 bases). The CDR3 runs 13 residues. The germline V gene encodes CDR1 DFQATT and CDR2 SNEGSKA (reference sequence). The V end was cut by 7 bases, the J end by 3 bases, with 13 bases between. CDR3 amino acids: CSVSGVGKNIQYF. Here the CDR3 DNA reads TGCAGTGTATCAGGGGTGGGCAAAAACATTCAGTACTTC.